The 27 T cell receptor beta chains in this list originate from one sample, sequenced in a study of shared clonotypes between healthy human individuals. Clones were sequenced by immunoSEQ multiplex PCR, and TCRdb holds only the in-frame ones, with some missing. The sample holds about 690,000 clones, 80% to 95% seen once. Sequenced input: memory CD8+ T cells from PBMCs. Noted subset: CD45RO+ cells pooled with CCR7-negative TemRA cells. The receptor source for this set is a man aged 18-30 years in good health. Some clones in this sample may be carry-over from other donors' samples.

The V and J genes are TRBV7-9 and TRBJ2-2, with TRBD2 as a possible D gene (6 bases). This CDR3 contains 17 residues. V was clipped by 5 bases and J by 7 bases, with 23 bases between them. CDR1 and CDR2 (germline): SEHNR, FQNEAQ (reference sequence). The CDR3: CASSQLAVVIGFGELFF. The CDR3 region has the DNA TGTGCCAGCAGCCAACTAGCCGTGGTGATAGGTTTCGGGGAGCTGTTTTTT.

The chain combines TRBV7-2 with TRBJ2-1, with a tentative D call TRBD2 (6 bases). Germline values: CDR1 SGHTA, CDR2 FQGNSA. The CDR3 extends over 16 amino acids. Trimming pared 6 bases from V and 4 bases from J, leaving 19 bases between. This CDR3 is CASSFSRGSGYNEQFF. The CDR3 nucleotides are TGTGCCAGCAGTTTCTCCCGGGGGTCAGGATACAATGAGCAGTTCTTC.

V is TRBV6-1 and J is TRBJ2-2; TRBD1 matches at 10 bases. The CDR3 length is 15 residues. J lost 6 bases, V lost 9 bases, and 10 bases had no gene match. The germline CDR1 and CDR2 sequences are MNHNS and SASEGT. DNA of the CDR3: TGTGCCAGTGGACAGGGGGTCTGGGTAGCCGGGGAGCTGTTTTTT. Translating gives CASGQGVWVAGELFF.

The gene calls are TRBV5-4 and TRBJ2-5; perhaps TRBD2 as D (6 bases). V lost 5 bases and J 0 bases, leaving 14 bases between the germline ends. CDR1 is SGHNT, CDR2 YYREEE, per germline (reference sequence). The CDR3 runs 15 residues. CDR3 DNA sequence: TGTGCCAGCAGACTTGTAGCGGATAACCAAGAGACCCAGTACTTC. It translates to CASRLVADNQETQYF.

This chain uses TRBV5-1 with TRBJ2-5; no clear D gene. Germline loops: CDR1 SGHRS, CDR2 YFSETQ. The CDR3 loop spans 12 amino acids. V dropped 0 bases and J dropped 5 bases, with 5 bases sitting between them. CDR3 bases: TGCGCCAGCAGCTTGGGGATCGAGACCCAGTACTTC. Its translation is CASSLGIETQYF.

The rearrangement links TRBV7-6 to TRBJ2-3, with 14 positions matching TRBD2. CDR1 and CDR2 (germline): SGHVS, FNYEAQ. The CDR3 is made up of 19 amino acids. With V trimmed by 2 bases and J by 5 bases, 12 bases remained unmatched. The CDR3, as DNA: TGTGCCAGCAGCTTACTTGCGACTAGCGGGAGGGCTTATCTAGATACGCAGTATTTT. Protein sequence: CASSLLATSGRAYLDTQYF.

In DNA, the CDR3 is TGTGCCAGCAGCTTGGCTCTAGCGCAGGAGACCCAGTACTTC. Protein product: CASSLALAQETQYF. The rearrangement links TRBV5-8 to TRBJ2-5; D may be TRBD2 (6 bases). The CDR3 contains 14 residues. Per the germline V gene, CDR1 is SGHTS and CDR2 is YDEGEE. Trimming removed 0 bases from V and 5 bases from J, with 11 bases in between.

V gene TRBV4-1 combines with J gene TRBJ2-5; 9 bases map to TRBD1. The DNA end lines up better with TRBJ2-7; the J call may be wrong. The CDR3 has 15 amino acids. Germline V CDR1 and CDR2: MGHRA, YSYEKL. CDR3: CASSLGQGTIYEQYF. As DNA, the CDR3 is TGCGCCAGCAGCCTAGGACAGGGGACTATCTACGAGCAGTACTTC.

The chain employs TRBV7-6 and TRBJ1-2, with TRBD1 identical over 8 bases. Germline CDR1 SGHVS, CDR2 FNYEAQ. The CDR3 is 15 residues long. The V segment lost 5 bases and the J segment 9 bases; nucleotides outside the gene matches: 14. CDR3 sequence reads: CASSGRTEGQGRYTF. The CDR3 nucleotides are TGTGCCAGCAGCGGACGAACCGAAGGACAGGGTCGCTACACCTTC.

The rearrangement links TRBV7-9 to TRBJ1-5; no definite D call. Germline V gives CDR1 SEHNR, CDR2 FQNEAQ (reference sequence). V was shortened by 4 bases and J by 1 base, with 14 bases between the two germline ends. This CDR3 is built from 16 residues. The CDR3 sequence is CASSYSGGGSNQPQHF. Written as DNA, the CDR3 is TGTGCCAGCAGCTATTCGGGAGGTGGAAGCAATCAGCCCCAGCATTTT.

The chain has TRBV4-1 and TRBJ1-5, with a weak D call TRBD1 (5 bases). Trimming took 1 base from V and 1 from J, leaving 11 bases between them. From germline, CDR1 is MGHRA and CDR2 YSYEKL. The CDR3 covers 16 residues. The CDR3 DNA sequence: TGCGCCAGCAGCCAAGTGAGAGGGGCCAGCAATCAGCCCCAGCATTTT. Its translation is CASSQVRGASNQPQHF.

The chain uses TRBV29-1 and TRBJ2-5; D may match TRBD1 or TRBD2 (5 bases each). This CDR3 comprises 12 residues. Trimming took 7 bases from V and 1 from J, leaving 10 bases between them. Germline-derived CDR1 and CDR2 are SQVTM and ANQGSEA. CDR3 coding DNA: TGCAGCGGGCAGGGAGCCCAAGAGACCCAGTACTTC. This encodes CSGQGAQETQYF.

The V and J genes are TRBV6-5 and TRBJ2-1, with no clear D. Germline V gene sequence: CDR1 MNHEY, CDR2 SVGAGI. There are 15 residues in the CDR3. V shed 10 bases and J shed 10 bases, with 26 bases lying between them. CDR3: CATNQASDSLEEQFF. CDR3 in DNA: TGTGCCACTAACCAGGCTAGTGATTCCCTCGAGGAGCAGTTCTTC.

The chain is built from TRBV27 and TRBJ2-1, with D maybe TRBD1 (5 bases). Germline lookup yields CDR1 MNHEY and CDR2 SMNVEV (reference sequence). Trimming took off 7 bases at V and 3 bases at J, with 7 bases between the two ends. CDR3 length: 12 residues. The chain's CDR3 is CASKTGYNEQFF. The CDR3 bases are TGTGCCAGCAAAACAGGCTACAATGAGCAGTTCTTC.

This clone came up once. V and J are TRBV19 and TRBJ2-7; a weak D match, TRBD1 (6 bases). Germline CDR1 and CDR2: LNHDA and SQIVND (reference sequence). This CDR3 spans 14 amino acids. Trimming cost V 6 bases and J 3 bases, with 15 bases left between them. The CDR3 spells CASSPNRELYEQYF. For the CDR3, the DNA is TGTGCCAGTAGCCCTAACAGGGAGCTCTACGAGCAGTACTTC.

This sequence joins TRBV27 and TRBJ1-2, with D hard to call. CDR3 length equals 12 residues. The germline V and J ends were trimmed by 8 bases and 0 bases, with 7 bases remaining between them. Germline assignment: CDR1 MNHEY and CDR2 SMNVEV (reference sequence). The CDR3 DNA reads TGTGCCAGCCGAAAGGCTAACTATGGCTACACCTTC. As protein: CASRKANYGYTF.

V is TRBV28 and J is TRBJ2-7, with D hard to call. V lost 5 bases and J 3 bases, leaving 8 bases between the germline ends. The CDR3 is 12 residues long. The V gene's germline CDR1 is MDHEN and CDR2 SYDVKM. The CDR3, as DNA: TGTGCCAGCAGTGGCTCCTACTACGAGCAGTACTTC. Translated: CASSGSYYEQYF.

The chain combines TRBV6-5 with TRBJ2-2; D not resolved. Trimming removed 0 bases at V and 7 bases at J, with 12 bases between. The CDR3 is 15 amino acids. Germline values: CDR1 MNHEY, CDR2 SVGAGI. The CDR3 reads CASSYSGLYHGELFF. CDR3 DNA: TGTGCCAGCAGTTACTCCGGCCTTTATCACGGGGAGCTGTTTTTT.

The J gene is TRBJ2-1, the V gene TRBV7-9; D uncertain. Germline CDR1 SEHNR, CDR2 FQNEAQ (reference sequence). The CDR3 contains 11 residues. V gave up 5 bases and J gave up 8 bases, with 7 bases separating them. CDR3 protein: CASSDYDEQFF. The CDR3 DNA follows: TGTGCCAGCAGCGATTACGATGAGCAGTTCTTC.

The chain links TRBV7-3 to TRBJ1-5, with no clear D. The CDR3 has 16 amino acids. V lost 3 bases to trimming and J lost 0 bases, with 12 bases between them. Germline V gene sequence: CDR1 SGHTA, CDR2 FQGTGA. The CDR3 DNA follows: TGTGCCAGCAGCTTCGAACCAGTTTATAGCAATCAGCCCCAGCATTTT. Amino acid sequence: CASSFEPVYSNQPQHF.

V is TRBV28 and J is TRBJ2-6; 10 bases map to TRBD1. Germline trimming cut 5 bases from V and 6 bases from J; bases unmatched to any gene: 13. The CDR3 has 18 residues. Germline V gene data show CDR1 as MDHEN and CDR2 as SYDVKM. CDR3 nucleotides: TGTGCCAGCAGTACACAGACAGGGGGCGCCGCATTGGCCAACGTCCTGACTTTC. The encoded protein is CASSTQTGGAALANVLTF.

The chain combines TRBV11-2 with TRBJ2-2; D is perhaps TRBD1 (7 bases). CDR3 size: 17 residues. Trimming cost V 7 bases and J 6 bases, with 24 bases left between them. Per the germline V gene, CDR1 is SGHAT and CDR2 is FQNNGV. CDR3 DNA: TGTGCCAGCAACTTGAGGGGGCGGGGACTTTCCGCCGGGGAGCTGTTTTTT. It is translated as CASNLRGRGLSAGELFF.

The chain couples TRBV7-9 to TRBJ2-6; D ambiguous. The ends were cut back, 5 bases at V and 2 bases at J, with 10 bases in the middle. Germline values: CDR1 SEHNR, CDR2 FQNEAQ (reference sequence). The CDR3 loop spans 15 amino acids. This CDR3 reads CASSPLNPGANVLTF. The CDR3 DNA sequence: TGTGCCAGCAGCCCACTTAATCCTGGGGCCAACGTCCTGACTTTC.

This chain joins TRBV7-8 and TRBJ2-5, with 8 bases lining up with TRBD1. V lost 5 bases, J lost 11 bases, and 13 bases stayed unmatched. The CDR3 runs to 14 residues. The germline gives CDR1 SGHVS, CDR2 FQNEAQ. The CDR3 region is CASSQDRDIREQYF. The CDR3 nucleotides read TGTGCCAGCAGCCAGGACAGGGATATTAGGGAGCAGTACTTC. Supplemented by reference TRBV7-8 and TRBJ2-5, the full variable domain reads GAGVSQSPRYKVAKRGQDVALRCDPISGHVSLFWYQQALGQGPEFLTYFQNEAQLDKSGLPSDRFFAERPEGSVSTLKIQRTQQEDSAVYLCASSQDRDIREQYFGPGTRLLVL.

The chain couples TRBV27 to TRBJ2-7, with 10 positions matching TRBD1. Germline V lookup: CDR1 MNHEY, CDR2 SMNVEV (reference sequence). Trimming at V came to 8 bases and at J to 6 bases, leaving 7 bases not matched to a gene. The CDR3 covers 13 residues. CDR3 nucleotides: TGTGCCAGCTCCGGGACAGGGGCGGTCGAGCAGTACTTC. Protein: CASSGTGAVEQYF.

This rearrangement joins TRBV19 to TRBJ2-7; no clear D gene. The V end lost 4 bases, the J end lost 2 bases, and 21 bases lay between the germline ends. Germline V lookup: CDR1 LNHDA, CDR2 SQIVND (reference sequence). The CDR3 totals 17 residues. CDR3 DNA sequence: TGTGCCAGTAGTACATATTCAGGTCGCAGATTTCCCTACGAGCAGTACTTC. It translates to CASSTYSGRRFPYEQYF. The entire variable domain, with the rest obtained from reference TRBV19 and TRBJ2-7, is as follows: DGGITQSPKYLFRKEGQNVTLSCEQNLNHDAMYWYRQDPGQGLRLIYYSQIVNDFQKGDIAEGYSVSREKKESFPLTVTSAQKNPTAFYLCASSTYSGRRFPYEQYFGPGTRLTVT.

This chain joins TRBV7-2 and TRBJ2-1, with D possibly called TRBD1 or TRBD2 (5 bases each). Germline V gene sequence: CDR1 SGHTA, CDR2 FQGNSA. Trimming removed 2 bases at V and 5 bases at J, with 10 bases between. This CDR3 is 14 amino acids long. The CDR3 nucleotides are TGTGCCAGCAGCTTATCGGGACGACACAATGAGCAGTTCTTC. This translates into CASSLSGRHNEQFF.